The clone carrying this T cell receptor (beta chain) was counted at least ten times. Its target is unknown. The TCR beta CDR3 regions underwent amplification from RNA transcripts. Scientists carried out first-round RT-PCR using HTBI primers and then a second-round multiplex PCR. TCRdb re-called the multiplex PCR reads through MiXCR, storing one row per CDR3 protein. The sample lists 500,000 to 700,000 distinct CDR3 sequences; around a fifth were seen once. The sample belongs to a study of Graves' ophthalmopathy and Graves' hyperthyroidism. V lost 5 bases, J lost 7 bases, and 15 bases lay in between. Per germline, CDR1 SQVTM and CDR2 ANQGSEA. The CDR3 extends over 12 amino acids. Aged 18 to 65, hyperthyroidism patients had new diagnoses of under 2 months' duration. Other autoimmune disease, uncontrolled infection, pregnancy and lactation led to exclusion. Study-wide points: The model reached 70.59% sensitivity and 72.22% specificity for predicting ophthalmopathy progression. In blood appeared most of the expanded thyroid clonotypes whose frequency exceeded 0.001.

The sequencing input was peripheral blood. This TCR was sampled from a woman under 30 with stable Graves' hyperthyroidism. Some clones in this sample may be carry-over from other donors' samples. The chain combines TRBV29-1 with TRBJ2-7, with D maybe TRBD1 (7 bases). The CDR3 loop reads CSVRSGGGEQYF. CDR3 nucleotide sequence: TGCAGCGTTCGGTCAGGGGGAGGTGAGCAGTACTTC.